This T cell receptor (beta chain) was obtained from a study of tumor-infiltrating lymphocytes in primary liver carcinoma (dated by TCRdb to about 2017). General notes on the study: About five patients with histopathologically diagnosed primary liver carcinoma underwent surgical resection in China between 2015 and 2016. A total of 35 or so specimens from 5 patients underwent TCRbeta repertoire sequencing, comprising around 25 tumor regions, 5 adjacent noncancerous liver tissues and 5 peripheral blood samples. The study combined TCRbeta repertoire sequencing, expression microarrays and whole-exome sequencing across five regions of each liver tumor, with adjacent normal tissue and blood. Of the five patients (three men and two women, aged 30 to 69 years), four had hepatocellular carcinoma and one had combined HCC and intrahepatic cholangiocarcinoma. Tumors of the five patients were stage T1-T3 N0M0 with maximum diameters of roughly 4.2 to 11 cm. Technical replicate repertoires showed high reproducibility, with mean shared-clone rates roughly 0.87 and correlation coefficients above 0.98. Roughly 3.5 to 7.5 million productive TCRbeta reads were obtained per sample, and no significant difference in read depth was found between tissue types. Findings and caveats that apply to the study as a whole: Pairs of tumor regions showed greater repertoire overlap (mean 36%) than tumor-adjacent pairs (roughly 17%) or tumor-blood pairs (approximately 15%), which is consistent with antigen-driven expansion. Because sequencing covered only the TCR beta chain and unpaired alpha chains were not captured, true repertoire diversity is likely underestimated. Bulk unsorted samples precluded comparing CD4+ and CD8+ T cell repertoires. Compared with blood, tumors had a significantly larger share of the repertoire taken up by the top 250 clones (p = 0.039). Only four or five patients were included in the study, and the authors note that the findings should be validated in a larger study.

Blood RNA was extracted from unsorted whole blood using TRIzol reagent, and germline DNA was obtained with the DNeasy Blood & Tissue kit. At the time of sampling, the patients were treatment-naive and had chronic HBV infection. Before surgery, 3 to 5 milliliters of peripheral blood were collected into K2EDTA tubes. Using a constant-region primer and ProtoScript II reverse transcriptase, TCRbeta-specific cDNA was reverse-transcribed from about 540 ng total RNA. Construction of the TCRbeta libraries relied on three nested rounds of multiplex PCR, following a slightly modified ARM-PCR procedure. Sample barcodes and Illumina adapters were added in a final 25-cycle PCR using Deep VentR polymerase. Before sequencing, amplicons of 200-500 bp were gel-purified using a QIAquick gel extraction kit. TCRbeta amplicons were sequenced on an Illumina HiSeq 2500 with 250-bp paired-end reads. Under the source paper's analysis protocol: Quality trimming of reads was performed with Trimmomatic v0.33, and paired reads were merged with FLASH v1.2.11 so that full CDR3 sequences could be recovered. MiGEC v1.2.1b assigned V, D and J germline segments to the rearranged TCRbeta sequences. Clonotype statistics and Shannon-Wiener diversity indices were computed with VDJtools v1.0.0. To cut down on sampling bias, every analysis after diversity analysis relied on just the 250 most abundant clonotypes from each sample. In-frame beta chains were kept once TCRdb had trimmed the public reads at Q25 with fastp and called clones with MiXCR. Each entry merges the rows of one CDR3 protein and shows their most common DNA and genes. None of the V and J calls come from the authors' own analysis; TCRdb made them. Counted in this sample were 310,000 or so distinct CDR3 sequences; approximately 54% of them appeared once. The ten top clones hold over 15% of the sample.

For this clonotype: Its recognized antigen is unknown. Base qualities were left out, and no much larger clone turns up one base away.

What was sequenced was peripheral blood. The clonotype comes from a woman aged 30 to 39 with primary liver carcinoma and hepatitis B virus infection.

Read as DNA, the sequence is TGTGCCAGCAGCGAACAGGGGTGGAATGAAAAACTGTTTTTT. The resulting protein is CASSEQGWNEKLFF. The chain is encoded by TRBV28 joined to TRBJ1-4; TRBD1 fits 7 bases in the junction. Trimming leaves V shorter by 6 bases and J shorter by 5 bases, with the junction holding 6 bases beyond the gene matches. The CDR3 runs 14 amino acids, cysteine and phenylalanine included. Of the read, only the CDR3 DNA is kept; its 42 bases are in frame from base 1. From the germline V gene, CDR1 is MDHEN and CDR2 is SYDVKM.